In this sample, the clone carrying this T cell receptor beta chain turned up a few times. CDR3 length equals 13 residues. Between the trimmed V and J ends, which lost 7 bases and 3 bases, there was a span of 12 bases. The germline CDR1 and CDR2 sequences are SQVTM and ANQGSEA. This sample stems from a study of blood T cell repertoires in COVID-19. Study at large: COVID-19 samples from acute and convalescent phases originated in the United States, Italy and Spain.

Under the authors' procedure: How many nucleated cells were present was estimated from reference gene primer amplification. The assay was immunoSEQ multiplex PCR, and TCRdb's table has in-frame clones only and misses some. That table gives V, J and clone size, and the DNA gave D and trimming. The data show 90,000 to 120,000 clones, more than 70% seen once. This receptor was identified in a human donor in a cohort sampled during active COVID-19. J is TRBJ1-4 and V is TRBV29-1; D is perhaps TRBD1 (6 bases). Material: peripheral blood. CDR3 loop: CSARQGPNEKLFF. In DNA form, the CDR3 reads TGCAGCGCTCGTCAGGGGCCTAATGAAAAACTGTTTTTT. Variable domain in full (rest from reference TRBV29-1 and TRBJ1-4): SAVISQKPSRDICQRGTSLTIQCQVDSQVTMMFWYRQQPGQSLTLIATANQGSEATYESGFVIDKFPISRPNLTFSTLTVSNMSPEDSSIYLCSARQGPNEKLFFGSGTQLSVL.